A single T cell receptor beta chain is shown here with its context. What it binds is unknown. Germline V gene lookup returns CDR1 LNHDA and CDR2 SQIVND (reference sequence). CDR3 length: 12 residues. The V and J ends lost 5 bases and 8 bases respectively, with 7 bases between them. This entry comes from a study of T cell responses to AZD1222 COVID-19 vaccine. Study results and caveats: Vaccine-associated CD4 TCRs ranged over spike, dominating at 160-218 and 743-854.

Produced via immunoSEQ multiplex PCR; TCRdb's table is partial and in-frame only. Here the sample spans about 90,000 clones, about 90% being singletons. V gene TRBV19 combines with J gene TRBJ1-6; D remains unclear. This sample comprised peripheral blood, obtained on day 0 of MenACWY control vaccination. This TCR was sampled from an adult in good health. The CDR3 spells CASSFRDSPLHF. CDR3 bases: TGTGCCAGTAGTTTCCGGGATTCACCCCTCCACTTT.